Each of the 21 T cell receptor beta chains below was sequenced from the same sample in a study of patients and donors after allogeneic stem cell transplantation. TCRdb passed the RT-PCR reads through MiXCR, listing each CDR3 protein once. Of over 200,000 distinct CDR3 sequences in the sample, 38% were seen once. The sequenced sample consisted of blood, either unsorted or a sorted T cell fraction (not recorded which). These receptors originate from a human donor who was either an allogeneic HSCT recipient or a stem cell or donor lymphocyte infusion donor (not recorded which). It is not recorded whose cells these are; they may come from a transplant donor.

The rearrangement uses TRBV12-3 or TRBV12-4 and TRBJ1-2, with TRBD1 identical over 9 bases. J was trimmed by 0 bases and V by 6 bases; bases with no gene match: 8. CDR3 length: 16 amino acids. The CDR3 is CASRHRRDRANYGYTF. CDR3 in DNA: TGTGCCAGCAGACATAGACGGGACAGGGCTAACTATGGCTACACCTTC.

The chain combines TRBV5-8 with TRBJ1-2; D is perhaps TRBD1 (6 bases). This CDR3 comprises 15 residues. The germline V gene encodes CDR1 SGHTS and CDR2 YDEGEE. The ends were cut back, 1 base at V and 5 bases at J, with 15 bases in the middle. The CDR3 loop is CASSLPGGRQYGYTF. The CDR3 nucleotides read TGTGCCAGCAGCTTGCCGGGGGGCAGACAATATGGCTACACCTTC.

The V gene is TRBV5-6, the J gene TRBJ2-7; TRBD2 aligns across 13 bases. The CDR3 is 15 amino acids. Losses at the gene ends were 3 bases for V and 2 bases for J; bases not matched to a gene: 2. The germline gives CDR1 SGHDT, CDR2 YYEEEE. The CDR3 here is CASSSGLAGAYEQYF. Written as DNA, the CDR3 is TGTGCCAGCAGCTCCGGACTAGCGGGGGCCTACGAGCAGTACTTC.

CDR3 DNA sequence: TGTGCCACCCGACCCTTGGCAGGGGATTCTGGGGCCAACGTCCTGACTTTC. This codes for CATRPLAGDSGANVLTF. The chain recombines TRBV27 with TRBJ2-6, with a weak D call TRBD1 (6 bases). The V end was cut by 10 bases, the J end by 1 base, with 20 bases between. Germline CDR1 MNHEY, CDR2 SMNVEV (reference sequence). The CDR3 sequence is 17 residues long.

V usage is TRBV29-1 and J usage is TRBJ2-5; D unresolved. There are 11 residues in the CDR3. Germline CDR1 SQVTM, CDR2 ANQGSEA. V shed 3 bases and J shed 12 bases, with 14 bases lying between them. The CDR3 sequence: CSVDLAPSEYF. CDR3 in DNA: TGCAGCGTTGATTTGGCTCCGTCGGAGTACTTC.

V and J are TRBV5-5 and TRBJ1-4; D not resolved. The CDR3 has 17 residues. Trimming took 2 bases from V and 0 from J, leaving 14 bases between them. CDR1 SGHKS and CDR2 YYEKEE come from the germline V gene (reference sequence). DNA of the CDR3: TGTGCCAGCAGCTTATTTGGGCCCCCGACAACTAATGAAAAACTGTTTTTT. This translates into CASSLFGPPTTNEKLFF.

The V gene is TRBV7-6, the J gene TRBJ2-7, with 7 bases matching TRBD1. The V gene end was trimmed by 5 bases and the J gene end by 6 bases; junction bases not matched to a gene: 4. This CDR3 comprises 12 residues. Germline loops: CDR1 SGHVS, CDR2 FNYEAQ. In DNA, the CDR3 is TGTGCCAGCAGCGCCGACAGGGCCGAGCAGTACTTC. Translated: CASSADRAEQYF.

Only a few counts were recorded for this clonotype. The chain is built from TRBV7-2 and TRBJ1-2; weak D call: TRBD1 (5 bases). V dropped 5 bases and J dropped 4 bases, with 17 bases sitting between them. The germline V gene encodes CDR1 SGHTA and CDR2 FQGNSA. The CDR3 loop spans 15 amino acids. For the CDR3, the DNA is TGTGCCAGCAGCCGGAATCCTGACAGTCCCTATGGCTACACCTTC. Its protein product is CASSRNPDSPYGYTF.

This clonotype was seen a handful of times. The J gene is TRBJ2-7, the V gene TRBV14; D is undetermined. This CDR3 has 13 amino acids. V lost 4 bases and J lost 0, with 7 bases in between. CDR1 is SGHDN and CDR2 is FVKESK in the germline V gene. As DNA, the CDR3 is TGTGCCAGCAGCCTACGATACTCCTACGAGCAGTACTTC. This codes for CASSLRYSYEQYF.

The chain couples TRBV7-9 to TRBJ2-1, with D possibly TRBD2 on 6 matching bases. The germline V gene has CDR1 SEHNR and CDR2 FQNEAQ (reference sequence). The V gene lost 1 base and the J gene lost 0 bases, with 13 bases spanning the gap. This CDR3 contains 17 residues. This CDR3 is CASSLDGAGPSYNEQFF. In DNA form, the CDR3 reads TGTGCCAGCAGCTTAGACGGCGCGGGGCCCTCCTACAATGAGCAGTTCTTC.

Notes on this clonotype: Compared with germline, one end of the junction differs, possibly owing to a read error. In DNA, the CDR3 is TGTGACAGCAGCTTAGTGGGGAACCAGCCCCAGCATTTT. The encoded protein is CDSSLVGNQPQHF. The V and J genes are TRBV7-2 and TRBJ1-5; D unresolved. The germline CDR1 and CDR2 sequences are SGHTA and FQGNSA. This CDR3 is 13 amino acids long.

V is TRBV5-6 and J is TRBJ1-1; the D gene is possibly TRBD1 (5 bases). Between the trimmed V and J ends, which lost 3 bases and 2 bases, there was a span of 8 bases. Germline loops: CDR1 SGHDT, CDR2 YYEEEE. The CDR3 loop spans 13 amino acids. The CDR3: CASSYQGNTEAFF. The CDR3 DNA is TGTGCCAGCAGCTACCAGGGAAACACTGAAGCTTTCTTT.

The chain is built from TRBV5-4 and TRBJ1-2, with TRBD1 identical over 8 bases. After removal of 0 bases from V and 2 bases from J, the junction contained 3 bases not matched to a gene. The CDR3 spans 15 residues. Germline V CDR1 and CDR2: SGHNT, YYREEE (reference sequence). CDR3 sequence reads: CASSLGTGRNYGYTF. In DNA form, the CDR3 reads TGTGCCAGCAGCTTGGGGACAGGGAGGAACTATGGCTACACCTTC.

The table lists this clonotype with a few counts. The CDR3 loop reads CASSLATTGSGNTIYF. The DNA for the CDR3 is TGTGCCAGCAGCTTAGCGACGACGGGGAGTGGAAACACCATATATTTT. This chain uses TRBV7-8 with TRBJ1-3; the D is unclear. V gave up 0 bases and J gave up 3 bases, with 12 bases separating them. This CDR3 has 16 amino acids. The germline CDR1 and CDR2 sequences are SGHVS and FQNEAQ.

This clonotype turned up a few times. This sequence joins TRBV18 and TRBJ1-3; tentatively, D is TRBD1 (5 bases). Germline loops: CDR1 KGHSH, CDR2 LQKENI. The CDR3 loop spans 16 amino acids. Trimming left V 2 bases short and J 0 bases short, with 11 bases between. This chain's CDR3 is CASSPLTGVSGNTIYF. Written as DNA, the CDR3 is TGTGCCAGCTCACCATTAACAGGAGTCTCTGGAAACACCATATATTTT.

This clonotype has more than one count but fewer than ten. The chain employs TRBV6-6 and TRBJ1-4; D is possibly TRBD1 (6 bases). V lost 3 bases and J lost 3, with 8 bases in between. Germline V gives CDR1 MNHNY, CDR2 SVGAGI (reference sequence). The CDR3 spans 14 residues. CDR3 DNA: TGTGCCAGCAGTTATAGACAGGCTAATGAAAAACTGTTTTTT. Translated, it gives CASSYRQANEKLFF.

The rearrangement links TRBV27 to TRBJ2-1, with 11 nucleotides matching TRBD2. The CDR3 is 17 residues long. The ends lost 5 bases at V and 4 bases at J; junction bases unmatched: 10. Germline V lookup: CDR1 MNHEY, CDR2 SMNVEV (reference sequence). The CDR3 region has the DNA TGTGCCAGCAGTCCACGGGTAGCGGGGGGGCTGTACAATGAGCAGTTCTTC. It encodes CASSPRVAGGLYNEQFF.

The V call is TRBV9, the J call TRBJ2-3; TRBD2 aligns across 8 bases. Germline assignment: CDR1 SGDLS and CDR2 YYNGEE. This CDR3 spans 14 amino acids. V dropped 3 bases and J dropped 2; count of bases not matched to a gene: 2. CDR3 coding DNA: TGTGCCAGCAGCGCGCGGGGGGCCACAGATACGCAGTATTTT. Translating gives CASSARGATDTQYF.

A few counts support this clonotype. For the CDR3, the DNA is TGCAGCGTTGAATCGGGCCTTCTGGGTAACTATGGCTACACCTTC. It encodes CSVESGLLGNYGYTF. The chain is built from TRBV29-1 and TRBJ1-2; no clear D. V was trimmed by 2 bases and J by 1 base, leaving 14 bases between them. The CDR3 sequence is 15 residues long. Germline CDR1 reads SQVTM; CDR2 reads ANQGSEA.

The sample holds a few counts of this clonotype. CDR3 sequence: CASSFGGGNNQPQHF. In DNA, the CDR3 is TGTGCCAGCAGTTTCGGGGGAGGCAACAATCAGCCCCAGCATTTT. The chain combines TRBV12-3 or TRBV12-4 with TRBJ1-5; possible D gene TRBD1, 5 bases. The CDR3 has 15 residues. Between the trimmed V and J ends, which lost 3 bases and 3 bases, there was a span of 12 bases.

The chain couples TRBV12-3 or TRBV12-4 to TRBJ1-5, with unresolved D. CDR3 length: 13 amino acids. Trimming took off 8 bases at V and 7 bases at J, with 15 bases between the two ends. The CDR3 sequence is CASSLVTGQPQHF. For the CDR3, the DNA is TGTGCCAGCTCCCTGGTTACGGGGCAGCCCCAGCATTTT.